This T cell receptor beta chain was recovered during a study of blood T cell repertoires in COVID-19 (dated by TCRdb to between 2020 and 2021). In terms of the full investigation: Samples from collaborators originated in the United States, Italy and Spain and spanned both the acute and convalescent phases of COVID-19. The prospective study material was composed of cDNA or gDNA derived from T cells, B-cell-depleted T cells, or PBMCs. Deeply sampled blood TCRbeta repertoires from subjects exposed to, actively infected with, or recovered from COVID-19 were included in the dataset. The repertoires were released in a freely available public database meant as a resource for research on the immune response to SARS-CoV-2. Samples were obtained from the ongoing ImmuneRACE study (first 160 participants) and from about 1,300 subjects provided by 6 global collaborators. The sample metadata nearly always contained a de-identified subject ID, COVID-19 status, age in years and sex. HLA class I and class II types, where available, came from metadata supplied by the sample provider rather than from assay-based typing.

The immunoSEQ Assay, a bias-controlled multiplex PCR, was used to amplify TCRbeta CDR3 regions from genomic DNA. The study's own analysis went as follows. Nucleated cell counts per sample were estimated from amplification of reference gene primers within the assay. To quantify the absolute abundance of each unique TCRbeta CDR3 rearrangement, sequence reads were collapsed and filtered. For each sample, productive Simpson clonality was calculated as the square root of Simpson's diversity index across productive rearrangements. In TCRdb, the immuneACCESS table is reduced to in-frame sequences with V and J assigned. These tables do not hold every clone; where another copy was compared, an unresolved V gene accounts for under half, and the others remain unexplained. The DNA gave D and trimming, while V, J and clone size come from that table. This sample lists roughly 290,000 clones; 70% to 90% were detected once. The top ten hold around 2.2% of the sample.

This clone has more than one count but fewer than ten. Its antigen target is currently unknown. No quality values exist for individual bases; no much larger clone is one base distant. Enrolling through a virtual design, the prospective study's participants ranged in age from roughly 18 to 90 years and lived across roughly 23 United States geographic areas. To assign participants to cohorts, the prospective study relied on clinical history that participants themselves reported in a screening survey and a study questionnaire. For ImmuneRACE Cohort 3, a participant was defined as recovered based on two consecutive negative NP/OP PCR tests, clearance by a healthcare professional, or resolution of symptoms. Mobile phlebotomists in the prospective study collected whole blood, serum and a nasopharyngeal or oropharyngeal swab from every participant. Participants in the prospective study had the option to provide additional blood draws and questionnaires over a 2-month period. Before DNA extraction, prospective study blood samples were shipped either frozen or at room temperature.

The research as a whole found: The quantity of clinical and demographic metadata differed by source and by participant and was supplied without curation.

Specimen: PBMCs or T cells enriched from blood (not recorded which). This clonotype was sampled from a man aged 25 to 40 who had recovered from COVID-19.

This receptor carries the CDR3 CASSDEDKLAGAAYNEQFF. Read as DNA, the sequence is TGTGCCAGCAGTGATGAAGATAAGCTAGCGGGGGCGGCCTACAATGAGCAGTTCTTC. The chain is assembled from TRBV6-1 and TRBJ2-1; 10 middle bases align to TRBD2. At the junction V is shortened by 3 bases and J by 2 bases; bases outside the gene matches: 13. Including the terminal cysteine and phenylalanine, the CDR3 comprises 19 residues. Solely the CDR3 DNA is kept, with 57 bases framed from the first base. Based on the germline V gene, the CDR1 and CDR2 sequences are MNHNS and SASEGT.